This record looks at one T cell receptor beta chain sequence and its context. Its antigen remains unidentified. This sample is drawn from a study of T cells in localized non-small cell lung cancer. Regarding the study as a whole: Out of the top 100 tumor clones, a median around 57 were seen in adjacent lung. Compared with tumor, uninvolved adjacent lung displayed greater T cell clonality, ranking highest overall. Elevated circulating T cell density in blood was associated with longer overall survival.

Generated by immunoSEQ multiplex PCR, the TCRdb table keeps only in-frame clones and is missing some. The sample gives roughly 17,000 clones, roughly 91% of which show up once; around 3.6% is in the top ten. V dropped 1 base and J dropped 7; count of bases not matched to a gene: 16. CDR1 is SGHVS and CDR2 is FQNEAQ in the germline V gene. The CDR3 extends over 18 amino acids. The clonotype was recovered from a male donor older than 55 with stage II squamous cell lung carcinoma. The rearrangement links TRBV7-8 to TRBJ2-7; the match to TRBD2 covers 10 bases. The sample consisted of peripheral blood, taken before any cancer treatment. The CDR3 loop reads CASSLVVAGGSHRGEQYF. The CDR3 nucleotides are TGTGCCAGCAGCTTAGTGGTAGCGGGAGGCTCCCATCGGGGGGAGCAGTACTTC.